This T cell receptor beta chain comes out of a study of blood T cell repertoires in COVID-19. Here immunoSEQ multiplex PCR was the method, and the copy in TCRdb shows in-frame clones only, minus some. The sample includes fewer than 65,000 clones, about four fifths of them seen just once. The CDR3 sequence is 11 residues long. Germline CDR1 and CDR2: SGHAT and FQNNGV. Trimming pared 5 bases from V and 8 bases from J, leaving 9 bases between. This clonotype was sampled from a human donor in a cohort sampled during active COVID-19. V gene TRBV11-2 combines with J gene TRBJ1-1, with a tentative D call TRBD1 (6 bases). The sample was peripheral blood. The CDR3 bases are TGTGCCAGCAGCCCTCAGGGGGAAGCTTTCTTT. It yields the protein CASSPQGEAFF.